These 27 T cell receptor beta chains share one sample of origin, sequenced in a study of shared clonotypes between healthy human individuals. Data came from immunoSEQ multiplex PCR; TCRdb stores just in-frame clones and leaves some out. This table holds some 2,000,000 clones, about 95% found once. Naive-designated CD8 cells lacked CD45RO, were positively enriched for CCR7, and omitted terminally differentiated effector memory CD45RA+ cells. The sequencing input was naive CD8+ T cells sorted from blood. These receptors originate from a man younger than 30 in good health.

The V and J genes are TRBV4-3 and TRBJ2-1; no reliable D call. V dropped 1 base and J dropped 3 bases, with 10 bases sitting between them. This CDR3 has 15 amino acids. The germline V gene encodes CDR1 LGHNA and CDR2 YSLEER. CDR3 nucleotide sequence: TGCGCCAGCAGCCAAGCCACTACCCTCTACAATGAGCAGTTCTTC. Encoded protein: CASSQATTLYNEQFF.

The V gene is TRBV10-2, the J gene TRBJ2-1; D ambiguous. The CDR3 consists of 13 residues. In germline, CDR1 is WSHSY, CDR2 SAAADI. With 3 bases removed from V and 6 bases from J, the gap between germline ends came to 9 bases. The CDR3 loop is CASSDGRVNEQFF. In nucleotides, the CDR3 is TGCGCCAGCAGTGACGGACGGGTCAATGAGCAGTTCTTC.

The CDR3 sequence is CASSLGGVGYGYTF. CDR3 DNA sequence: TGCGCCAGCAGCTTGGGAGGGGTCGGCTATGGCTACACCTTC. The rearrangement joins TRBV5-1 to TRBJ1-2; D may be TRBD1 (5 bases). V shed 0 bases and J shed 4 bases, with 10 bases lying between them. The length of the CDR3 is 14 residues. Germline CDR1 reads SGHRS; CDR2 reads YFSETQ.

The chain carries TRBV11-2 and TRBJ2-7; no firm D call. The CDR3 has 12 residues. V lost 5 bases and J 3 bases, leaving 8 bases between the germline ends. CDR1 and CDR2 (germline): SGHAT, FQNNGV. CDR3 loop: CASSGFNYEQYF. In DNA, the CDR3 is TGTGCCAGCAGCGGGTTTAACTACGAGCAGTACTTC.

V gene TRBV2 combines with J gene TRBJ2-1, with a tentative D call TRBD1 (5 bases). CDR3 size: 18 residues. From germline, CDR1 is SNHLY and CDR2 FYNNEI. V lost 5 bases to trimming and J lost 4 bases, with 24 bases between them. The CDR3 loop is CASSPGLNPGRPYNEQFF. DNA of the CDR3: TGTGCCAGCAGTCCAGGGTTGAACCCGGGTCGACCTTACAATGAGCAGTTCTTC.

J is TRBJ1-2 and V is TRBV30; D gene ambiguous. Germline lookup yields CDR1 GTSNPN and CDR2 SVGIG (reference sequence). This CDR3 has 13 residues. Trimming left V 1 base short and J 2 bases short, with 8 bases between. CDR3 sequence: CAWSGAGNYGYTF. DNA of the CDR3: TGTGCCTGGAGTGGGGCAGGAAACTATGGCTACACCTTC. The variable domain in full, with the rest retrieved from reference TRBV30 and TRBJ1-2, is SQTIHQWPATLVQPVGSPLSLECTVEGTSNPNLYWYRQAAGRGLQLLFYSVGIGQISSEVPQNLSASRPQDRQFILSSKKLLLSDSGFYLCAWSGAGNYGYTFGSGTRLTVV.

The chain has TRBV5-4 and TRBJ1-1; tentative D call: TRBD1 (5 bases). The V end lost 4 bases, the J end lost 12 bases, and 22 bases lay between the germline ends. The CDR3 length is 14 residues. The V gene's germline CDR1 is SGHNT and CDR2 YYREEE (reference sequence). CDR3 nucleotide sequence: TGTGCCAGCAGCCCCGGGGCGCCCCCCGAGGAAACTTTCTTT. It specifies CASSPGAPPEETFF.

This clone was recorded only once. V is TRBV7-3 and J is TRBJ2-2; no definite D call. The ends were cut back, 6 bases at V and 9 bases at J, with 14 bases in the middle. The V gene's germline CDR1 is SGHTA and CDR2 FQGTGA. The CDR3 length is 13 residues. Written as DNA, the CDR3 is TGTGCCAGCAGGTCCCCTGAGACACGGGAGCTGTTTTTT. It specifies CASRSPETRELFF. The full variable domain, completed using reference TRBV7-3 and TRBJ2-2, is GAGVSQTPSNKVTEKGKYVELRCDPISGHTALYWYRQSLGQGPEFLIYFQGTGAADDSGLPNDRFFAVRPEGSVSTLKIQRTERGDSAVYLCASRSPETRELFFGEGSRLTVL.

The rearrangement links TRBV9 to TRBJ1-2; 7 nucleotides match TRBD1. Germline lookup yields CDR1 SGDLS and CDR2 YYNGEE. Unmatched junction bases numbered 4, after V lost 0 bases and J lost 2 bases. The CDR3 length is 15 residues. The CDR3 sequence is CASSVAGQLNYGYTF. The CDR3 region has the DNA TGTGCCAGCAGCGTAGCGGGACAGCTCAACTATGGCTACACCTTC.

The chain joins TRBV7-3 to TRBJ2-1; TRBD2 is a possible D gene (5 bases). Trimming removed 5 bases at V and 8 bases at J, with 10 bases between. Germline CDR1 reads SGHTA; CDR2 reads FQGTGA. This CDR3 is built from 12 residues. The CDR3 sequence is CASSMTTDEQFF. The CDR3, as DNA: TGTGCCAGCAGCATGACTACGGATGAGCAGTTCTTC.

V is TRBV7-8 and J is TRBJ2-7; D unresolved. CDR3 length: 13 amino acids. V was trimmed by 4 bases and J by 0 bases, leaving 7 bases between them. In germline, CDR1 is SGHVS, CDR2 FQNEAQ. The CDR3 reads CASSSHNSYEQYF. CDR3 coding DNA: TGTGCCAGCAGCTCCCATAACTCCTACGAGCAGTACTTC.

This clone was detected only once. The chain couples TRBV4-1 to TRBJ2-5; tentative D call: TRBD2 (7 bases). Trimming took 1 base from V and 4 from J, leaving 16 bases between them. The germline V gene encodes CDR1 MGHRA and CDR2 YSYEKL. CDR3 length equals 16 residues. In DNA form, the CDR3 reads TGCGCCAGCAGCCAAGGCGCGGGGGCGGATCGAGAGACCCAGTACTTC. It encodes CASSQGAGADRETQYF.

To note about this clone: Other nucleotide sequences in the sample specify the same CDR3. The rearrangement joins TRBV7-9 to TRBJ1-3, with D possibly TRBD1 on 5 matching bases. The CDR3 covers 14 residues. The V gene lost 3 bases and the J gene lost 4 bases, with 10 bases spanning the gap. CDR1 SEHNR and CDR2 FQNEAQ come from the germline V gene (reference sequence). As DNA, the CDR3 is TGTGCCAGCAGCTTGGAGGGGAGCGGAAACACCATATATTTT. It encodes CASSLEGSGNTIYF.

This clone was seen only once. The V call is TRBV30, the J call TRBJ1-2, with D perhaps TRBD1 (5 bases). The CDR3 is 12 residues long. CDR1 and CDR2 (germline): GTSNPN, SVGIG (reference sequence). The V gene lost 5 bases and the J gene lost 10 bases, with 17 bases spanning the gap. CDR3 in DNA: TGTGCCTGGGAAAGGGAAAGGGGCCACTACACCTTC. The encoded protein is CAWERERGHYTF.

The J gene is TRBJ1-2, the V gene TRBV5-4, with 7 bases aligning to TRBD1. Trimming removed 4 bases from V and 4 bases from J; junction bases left unmatched: 16. This CDR3 has 17 residues. Germline V lookup: CDR1 SGHNT, CDR2 YYREEE (reference sequence). Here the CDR3 DNA reads TGTGCCAGCAGCCCCGACAGGGAGTGGGCCCTTGGCTATGGCTACACCTTC. Protein: CASSPDREWALGYGYTF. The full variable domain, completed using reference TRBV5-4 and TRBJ1-2, is ETGVTQSPTHLIKTRGQQVTLRCSSQSGHNTVSWYQQALGQGPQFIFQYYREEENGRGNFPPRFSGLQFPNYSSELNVNALELDDSALYLCASSPDREWALGYGYTFGSGTRLTVV.

This clone has just one count. The rearrangement joins TRBV6-6 to TRBJ1-2; 7 nucleotides line up with TRBD1. CDR3 length: 12 residues. V was clipped by 2 bases and J by 6 bases; unmatched bases: 0. Germline V CDR1 and CDR2: MNHNY, SVGAGI (reference sequence). Written as DNA, the CDR3 is TGTGCCAGCAGTTACGACAGGGATGGCTACACCTTC. Protein sequence: CASSYDRDGYTF.

Only a few counts were recorded for this clone. The same CDR3 also results from other DNA sequences found in this sample. The chain joins TRBV5-6 to TRBJ1-5, with unresolved D. Germline loops: CDR1 SGHDT, CDR2 YYEEEE. The length of the CDR3 is 13 residues. With 2 bases removed from V and 5 bases from J, the gap between germline ends came to 8 bases. This CDR3 is CASSFGGDQPQHF. CDR3 nucleotide sequence: TGTGCCAGCAGCTTTGGTGGAGATCAGCCCCAGCATTTT.

This sequence joins TRBV6-5 and TRBJ1-1; D might be TRBD1 (5 bases). Trimming pared 2 bases from V and 1 base from J, leaving 8 bases between. This CDR3 comprises 14 residues. Per germline, CDR1 MNHEY and CDR2 SVGAGI. The CDR3 bases are TGTGCCAGCAGTTACGCGGACAAGAACACTGAAGCTTTCTTT. Its translation: CASSYADKNTEAFF.

The chain is built from TRBV5-6 and TRBJ2-3; possibly TRBD1 for D (6 bases). This CDR3 has 14 amino acids. Germline V gene lookup returns CDR1 SGHDT and CDR2 YYEEEE. With 2 bases removed from V and 2 bases from J, the gap between germline ends came to 9 bases. The CDR3 DNA reads as TGTGCCAGCAGCTTACAGGGCTACACAGATACGCAGTATTTT. This codes for CASSLQGYTDTQYF.

The V and J genes are TRBV12-5 and TRBJ1-6; D is ambiguous. Germline values: CDR1 LGHNT, CDR2 FRNRAP. Trimming took 2 bases from V and 7 from J, leaving 15 bases between them. This CDR3 contains 16 residues. The CDR3 bases are TGTGCTAGTGGTTTGTCCGAGCTAAAAGGGAATTCACCCCTCCACTTT. Translation: CASGLSELKGNSPLHF.

The chain is built from TRBV7-9 and TRBJ2-1, with D perhaps TRBD2 (5 bases). Germline V gene sequence: CDR1 SEHNR, CDR2 FQNEAQ (reference sequence). The length of the CDR3 is 19 residues. Trimming removed 4 bases from V and 4 bases from J, with 26 bases in between. CDR3 in amino acids: CASSSLIPPRGYTYNEQFF. DNA for the CDR3: TGTGCCAGCAGCTCGCTCATCCCCCCGCGCGGGTATACTTACAATGAGCAGTTCTTC.

The chain links TRBV27 to TRBJ2-7; 7 nucleotides agree with TRBD2. The ends lost 5 bases at V and 3 bases at J; junction bases unmatched: 10. There are 15 residues in the CDR3. Germline assignment: CDR1 MNHEY and CDR2 SMNVEV (reference sequence). CDR3 DNA sequence: TGTGCCAGCAGTCCCCGCGGGGGAGTCCTCTACGAGCAGTACTTC. Translating gives CASSPRGGVLYEQYF.

V usage is TRBV13 and J usage is TRBJ1-3; 7 bases align to TRBD1. CDR3 size: 16 residues. Germline trimming cut 4 bases from V and 2 bases from J; bases unmatched to any gene: 8. The V gene's germline CDR1 is PRHDT and CDR2 FYEKMQ (reference sequence). CDR3 sequence reads: CASSSWTGVTGNTIYF. In DNA, the CDR3 is TGTGCCAGCAGCTCATGGACAGGCGTTACTGGAAACACCATATATTTT.

With regard to this clone: The sample contains more than one DNA sequence encoding this CDR3. The rearrangement links TRBV6-6 to TRBJ2-1; 12 positions agree with TRBD2. V shed 4 bases, J shed 2 bases, and the junction held 0 bases outside the gene matches. Germline CDR1 and CDR2: MNHNY and SVGAGI (reference sequence). The CDR3 covers 15 residues. The CDR3 protein is CASSSSGGAYNEQFF. The DNA for the CDR3 is TGTGCCAGCAGTTCTAGCGGGGGGGCCTACAATGAGCAGTTCTTC.

The chain joins TRBV7-6 to TRBJ2-2; 8 bases line up with TRBD1. The germline V gene has CDR1 SGHVS and CDR2 FNYEAQ. The CDR3 covers 14 residues. V lost 5 bases to trimming and J lost 1 base; unmatched junction nucleotides: 0. CDR3 DNA: TGTGCCAGCAGCGGGACAGGGAACACCGGGGAGCTGTTTTTT. Amino acid sequence: CASSGTGNTGELFF.

This chain uses TRBV27 with TRBJ2-1; no reliable D call. Trimming took off 3 bases at V and 9 bases at J, with 12 bases between the two ends. From germline, CDR1 is MNHEY and CDR2 SMNVEV (reference sequence). This CDR3 contains 13 residues. The CDR3 bases are TGTGCCAGCAGTTTTTTAGGCCTTGGTGAGCAGTTCTTC. Protein: CASSFLGLGEQFF.

The chain links TRBV5-6 to TRBJ2-2; unclear D gene. Germline V gene sequence: CDR1 SGHDT, CDR2 YYEEEE. The length of the CDR3 is 14 residues. V shed 0 bases and J shed 0 bases, with 3 bases lying between them. CDR3 sequence (DNA): TGTGCCAGCAGCTTGGTTCCGAACACCGGGGAGCTGTTTTTT. It yields the protein CASSLVPNTGELFF. Complete variable domain (other parts from reference TRBV5-6 and TRBJ2-2): DAGVTQSPTHLIKTRGQQVTLRCSPKSGHDTVSWYQQALGQGPQFIFQYYEEEERQRGNFPDRFSGHQFPNYSSELNVNALLLGDSALYLCASSLVPNTGELFFGEGSRLTVL.